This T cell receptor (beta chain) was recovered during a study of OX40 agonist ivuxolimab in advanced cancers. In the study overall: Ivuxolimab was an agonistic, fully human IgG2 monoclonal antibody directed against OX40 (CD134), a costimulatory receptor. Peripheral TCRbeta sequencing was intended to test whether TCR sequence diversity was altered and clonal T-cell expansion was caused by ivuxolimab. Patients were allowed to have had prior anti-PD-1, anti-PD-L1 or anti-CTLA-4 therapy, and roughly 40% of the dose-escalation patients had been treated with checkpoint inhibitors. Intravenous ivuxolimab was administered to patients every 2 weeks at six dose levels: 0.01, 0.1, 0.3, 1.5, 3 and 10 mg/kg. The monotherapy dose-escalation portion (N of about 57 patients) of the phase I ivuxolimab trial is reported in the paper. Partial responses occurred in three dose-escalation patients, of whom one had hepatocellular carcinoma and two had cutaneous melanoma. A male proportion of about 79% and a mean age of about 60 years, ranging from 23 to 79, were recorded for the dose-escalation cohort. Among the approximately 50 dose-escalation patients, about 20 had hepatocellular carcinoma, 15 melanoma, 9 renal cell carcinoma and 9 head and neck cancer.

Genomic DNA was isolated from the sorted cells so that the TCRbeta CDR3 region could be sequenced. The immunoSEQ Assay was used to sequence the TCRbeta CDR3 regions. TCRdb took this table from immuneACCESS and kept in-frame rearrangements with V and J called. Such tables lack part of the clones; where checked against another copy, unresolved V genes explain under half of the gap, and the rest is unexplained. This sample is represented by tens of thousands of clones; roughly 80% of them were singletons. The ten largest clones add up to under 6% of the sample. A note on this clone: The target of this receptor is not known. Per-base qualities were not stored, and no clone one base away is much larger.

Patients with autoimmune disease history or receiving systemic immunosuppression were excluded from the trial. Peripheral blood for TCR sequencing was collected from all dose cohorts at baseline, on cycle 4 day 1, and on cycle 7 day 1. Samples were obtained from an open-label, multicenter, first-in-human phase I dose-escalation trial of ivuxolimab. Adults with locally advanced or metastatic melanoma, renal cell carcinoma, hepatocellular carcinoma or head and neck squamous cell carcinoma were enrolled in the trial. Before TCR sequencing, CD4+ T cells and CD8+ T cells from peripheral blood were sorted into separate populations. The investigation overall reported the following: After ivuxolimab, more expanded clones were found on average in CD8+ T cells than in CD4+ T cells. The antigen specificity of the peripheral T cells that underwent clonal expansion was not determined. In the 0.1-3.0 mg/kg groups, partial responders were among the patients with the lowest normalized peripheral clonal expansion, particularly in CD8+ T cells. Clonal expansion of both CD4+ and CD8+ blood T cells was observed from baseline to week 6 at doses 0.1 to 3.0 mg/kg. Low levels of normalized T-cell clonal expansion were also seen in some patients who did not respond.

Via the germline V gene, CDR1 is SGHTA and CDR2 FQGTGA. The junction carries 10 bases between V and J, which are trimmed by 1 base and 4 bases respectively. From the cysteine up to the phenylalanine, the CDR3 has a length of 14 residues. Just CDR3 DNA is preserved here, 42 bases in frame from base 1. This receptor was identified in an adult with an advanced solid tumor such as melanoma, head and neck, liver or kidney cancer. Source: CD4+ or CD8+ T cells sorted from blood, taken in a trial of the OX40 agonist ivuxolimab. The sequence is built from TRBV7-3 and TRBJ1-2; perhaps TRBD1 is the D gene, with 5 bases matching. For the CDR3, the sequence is CASSLNQGGYGYTF. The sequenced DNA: TGTGCCAGCAGCTTAAATCAGGGCGGCTATGGCTACACCTTC.